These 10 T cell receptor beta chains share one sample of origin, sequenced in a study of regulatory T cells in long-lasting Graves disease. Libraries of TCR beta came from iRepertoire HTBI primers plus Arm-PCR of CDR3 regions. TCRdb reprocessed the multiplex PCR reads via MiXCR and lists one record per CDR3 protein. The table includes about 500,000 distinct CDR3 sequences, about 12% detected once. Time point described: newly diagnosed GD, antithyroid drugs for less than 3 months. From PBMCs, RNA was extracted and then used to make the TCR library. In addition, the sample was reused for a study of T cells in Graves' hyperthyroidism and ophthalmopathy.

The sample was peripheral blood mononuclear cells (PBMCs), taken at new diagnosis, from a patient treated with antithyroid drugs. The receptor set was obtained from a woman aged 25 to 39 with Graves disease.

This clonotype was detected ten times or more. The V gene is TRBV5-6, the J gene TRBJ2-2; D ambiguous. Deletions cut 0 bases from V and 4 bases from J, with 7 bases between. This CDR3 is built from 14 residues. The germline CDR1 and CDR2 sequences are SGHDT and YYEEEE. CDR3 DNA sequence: TGTGCCAGCAGCTTGGTCCAGAGCACCGGGGAGCTGTTTTTT. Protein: CASSLVQSTGELFF.

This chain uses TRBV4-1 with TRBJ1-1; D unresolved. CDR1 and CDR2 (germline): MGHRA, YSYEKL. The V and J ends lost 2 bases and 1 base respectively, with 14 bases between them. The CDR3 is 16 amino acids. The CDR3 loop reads CASSQPFGHPNTEAFF. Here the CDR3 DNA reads TGCGCCAGCAGCCAACCCTTTGGTCACCCGAACACTGAAGCTTTCTTT.

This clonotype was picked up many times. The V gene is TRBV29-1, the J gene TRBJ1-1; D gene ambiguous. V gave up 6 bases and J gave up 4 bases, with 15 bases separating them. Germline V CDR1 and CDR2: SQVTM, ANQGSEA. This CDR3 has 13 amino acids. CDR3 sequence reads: CSVQPLALTEAFF. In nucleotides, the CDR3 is TGCAGCGTGCAACCCTTGGCCCTCACTGAAGCTTTCTTT.

The chain's CDR3 is CASSSTGGDANEKLFF. CDR3 bases: TGTGCCAGCAGCTCGACAGGGGGCGACGCTAATGAAAAACTGTTTTTT. The chain has TRBV7-2 and TRBJ1-4; 10 nucleotides match TRBD1. Unmatched junction bases numbered 5, after V lost 4 bases and J lost 3 bases. Germline CDR1 reads SGHTA; CDR2 reads FQGNSA. This CDR3 spans 16 amino acids.

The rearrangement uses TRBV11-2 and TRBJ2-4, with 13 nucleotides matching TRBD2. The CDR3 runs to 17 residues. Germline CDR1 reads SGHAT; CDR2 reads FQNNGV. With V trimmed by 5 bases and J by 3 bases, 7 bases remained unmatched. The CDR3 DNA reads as TGTGCCAGCAGCGCGGGACTAGCGGGAACAGGCAAAAACATTCAGTACTTC. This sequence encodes CASSAGLAGTGKNIQYF.

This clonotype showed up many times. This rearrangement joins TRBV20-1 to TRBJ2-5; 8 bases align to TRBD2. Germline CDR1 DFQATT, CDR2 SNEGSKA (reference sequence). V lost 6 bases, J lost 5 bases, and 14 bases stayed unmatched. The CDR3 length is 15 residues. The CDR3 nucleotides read TGCAGTGCAGTCGAGCGGGAGTTCGCTTCGGAGACCCAGTACTTC. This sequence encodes CSAVEREFASETQYF.

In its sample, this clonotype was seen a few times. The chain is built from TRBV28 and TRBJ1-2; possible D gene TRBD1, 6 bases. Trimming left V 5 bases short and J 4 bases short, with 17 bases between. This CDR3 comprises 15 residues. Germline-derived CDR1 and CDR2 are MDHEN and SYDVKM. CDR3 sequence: CASSRTEGSFYGYTF. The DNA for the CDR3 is TGTGCCAGCAGTCGGACAGAGGGTTCATTCTATGGCTACACCTTC.

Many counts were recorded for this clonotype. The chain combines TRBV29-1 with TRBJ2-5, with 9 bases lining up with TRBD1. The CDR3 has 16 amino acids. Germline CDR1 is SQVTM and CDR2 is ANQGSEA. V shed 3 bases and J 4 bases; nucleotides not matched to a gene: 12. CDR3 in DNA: TGCAGCGTTGACATTTCAGGGAACAGGGGGCGAGAGACCCAGTACTTC. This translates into CSVDISGNRGRETQYF.

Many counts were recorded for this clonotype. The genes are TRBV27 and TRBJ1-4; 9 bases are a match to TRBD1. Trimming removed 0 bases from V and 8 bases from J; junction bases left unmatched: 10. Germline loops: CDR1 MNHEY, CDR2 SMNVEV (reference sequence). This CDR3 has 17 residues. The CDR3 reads CASSLSGTGIGLEKLFF. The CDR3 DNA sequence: TGTGCCAGCAGTTTATCCGGGACAGGGATTGGCTTGGAAAAACTGTTTTTT.

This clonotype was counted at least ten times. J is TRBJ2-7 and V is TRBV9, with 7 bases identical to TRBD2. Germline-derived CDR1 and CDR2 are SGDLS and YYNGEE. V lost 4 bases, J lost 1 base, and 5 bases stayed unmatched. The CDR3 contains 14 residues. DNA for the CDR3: TGTGCCAGCAGCCAGGGCGGGGGATCCTACGAGCAGTACTTC. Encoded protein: CASSQGGGSYEQYF.